This record concerns one T cell receptor (beta chain) sequence. The antigen remains unidentified. The source of the sample is a study of cytotoxic CD8 clonotypes in ibrutinib-treated CLL. Findings and limits, study-wide: Whereas clonality rose at ibrutinib response, it declined toward baseline at progression.

Germline CDR1 is LGHNA and CDR2 is YNFKEQ. Trimming removed 0 bases at V and 10 bases at J, with 19 bases between. This CDR3 region has 15 residues. Assay used: immunoSEQ multiplex PCR; TCRdb lists only in-frame clones, some missing. Here the sample spans over 150,000 clones, approximately 80% being singletons. The rearrangement joins TRBV4-2 to TRBJ2-7; weak D call: TRBD2 (7 bases). The specimen was PBMCs, collected after 12 months of ibrutinib treatment. The receptor was isolated from a human donor with chronic lymphocytic leukemia. In DNA, the CDR3 is TGTGCCAGCAGCCAAGATTTAGGGTCGGGGGGCTTTCAGTACTTC. Translating gives CASSQDLGSGGFQYF.